A single sample gave rise to the 11 T cell receptor beta chains below, sequenced in a study of blood T cells in healthy people across ages (dated by TCRdb to the mid-2010s). The library relied on 5' RACE. Sequenced on an Illumina HiSeq 2500. A second PCR of roughly 6 to 12 cycles was run with a J-beta primer mix and a sample-barcoded 5' primer. TCRdb took the public reads, trimmed them with fastp at Q25, ran MiXCR for clone calling and kept in-frame beta chains. A single entry per CDR3 protein holds the most common genes and DNA from its merged rows. This sample lists roughly 900,000 distinct CDR3 sequences; 40% to 60% were detected once. The top ten clonotypes cover under 15% of the sample. Sequenced material: blood. The receptor source for this set is a man aged 30-40 years in good health.

This clonotype was recorded a few times. The chain employs TRBV13 and TRBJ2-6; 8 bases are a match to TRBD1. Germline CDR1 is PRHDT and CDR2 is FYEKMQ (reference sequence). CDR3 length equals 19 residues. Trimming at V came to 0 bases and at J to 1 base, leaving 8 bases not matched to a gene. The CDR3: CASSLGETGGLSGANVLTF. In DNA, the CDR3 is TGTGCCAGCAGCTTAGGAGAAACAGGGGGTTTGTCTGGGGCCAACGTCCTGACTTTC.

This clonotype has just a few counts. The rearrangement joins TRBV10-3 to TRBJ1-2, with 12 bases identical to TRBD1. V gave up 3 bases and J gave up 7 bases; unmatched junction bases: 6. This CDR3 contains 15 residues. The germline CDR1 and CDR2 sequences are ENHRY and SYGVKD. The CDR3 DNA reads TGTGCCATCAGTGACTCGGGGACAGGGGGCGGTGGCTACACCTTC. Its translation: CAISDSGTGGGGYTF.

The gene calls are TRBV29-1 and TRBJ2-1, with 12 bases lining up with TRBD1. CDR3 length equals 15 residues. After removal of 6 bases from V and 7 bases from J, the junction contained 10 bases not matched to a gene. CDR1 and CDR2 from the germline V gene are SQVTM and ANQGSEA. The CDR3 loop is CSVASGQGAWNEQFF. Written as DNA, the CDR3 is TGCAGCGTCGCCTCGGGACAGGGGGCGTGGAATGAGCAGTTCTTC.

The DNA of the CDR3 is TGTGCCAGCAGAGATCCGGGACAGGGGGTATATGGCTACACCTTC. Translation: CASRDPGQGVYGYTF. The genes are TRBV6-5 and TRBJ1-2; TRBD1 matches at 11 bases. CDR1 is MNHEY and CDR2 is SVGAGI in the germline V gene. CDR3 length: 15 residues. J gave up 5 bases and V 6 bases, and 8 bases lay outside the gene matches.

This clonotype was counted between two and nine times. This chain connects TRBV20-1 to TRBJ1-4; D unresolved. Deletions cut 3 bases from V and 0 bases from J, with 8 bases between. The CDR3 runs to 14 residues. Germline V lookup: CDR1 DFQATT, CDR2 SNEGSKA (reference sequence). The CDR3 nucleotides read TGCAGTGCTAGTGGTAGTTCAACTAATGAAAAACTGTTTTTT. Translation: CSASGSSTNEKLFF.

This clonotype was found a few times. The chain uses TRBV10-3 and TRBJ2-7; 7 bases fit TRBD1. The CDR3 is 12 residues long. With 11 bases clipped from V and 0 bases from J, the junction kept 4 bases outside the gene matches. Germline CDR1 reads ENHRY; CDR2 reads SYGVKD. The CDR3 DNA sequence: TGTGCCGCCGGACAGGTCTCCTACGAGCAGTACTTC. This encodes CAAGQVSYEQYF.

V is TRBV3-1 and J is TRBJ2-7; 7 nucleotides align to TRBD2. The length of the CDR3 is 15 residues. Losses at the gene ends were 3 bases for V and 0 bases for J; bases not matched to a gene: 5. The germline V gene has CDR1 LGHDT and CDR2 YNNKEL (reference sequence). CDR3 protein: CASSQATSFSYEQYF. In nucleotides, the CDR3 is TGTGCCAGCAGCCAGGCGACTAGCTTCTCCTACGAGCAGTACTTC.

This clonotype came up a few times. This chain connects TRBV5-1 to TRBJ2-1; TRBD2 might be the D (6 bases). The V and J ends lost 3 bases and 0 bases respectively, with 16 bases between them. Germline values: CDR1 SGHRS, CDR2 YFSETQ. This CDR3 is built from 17 residues. The CDR3 DNA follows: TGCGCCAGCAGCTGGGGGGACCGACACAGCTCCTACAATGAGCAGTTCTTC. Its translation: CASSWGDRHSSYNEQFF.

This clonotype was picked up a small number of times. CDR3 DNA: TGTGCCAGCACCACGCTGGGTTACGAGCAGTACTTC. Its translation: CASTTLGYEQYF. The chain carries TRBV28 and TRBJ2-7; no clear D. This CDR3 contains 12 residues. Trimming removed 7 bases at V and 4 bases at J, with 11 bases between. CDR1 MDHEN and CDR2 SYDVKM come from the germline V gene.

V usage is TRBV29-1 and J usage is TRBJ2-7; 8 bases map to TRBD1. CDR1 and CDR2 (germline): SQVTM, ANQGSEA. The CDR3 sequence is 14 residues long. The V and J ends lost 6 bases and 1 base, in that order; junction bases with no gene match: 8. The CDR3 DNA is TGCAGCGTCTCGAGCCGGACAGGGTCCTACGAGCAGTACTTC. Protein: CSVSSRTGSYEQYF.

This clonotype was seen a few times. The V gene is TRBV28, the J gene TRBJ1-2; 9 bases align to TRBD1. With 8 bases clipped from V and 8 bases from J, the junction kept 12 bases outside the gene matches. Germline V gives CDR1 MDHEN, CDR2 SYDVKM. This CDR3 spans 14 amino acids. The chain's CDR3 is CASLTLQGAGGYTF. The CDR3 nucleotides read TGTGCCAGCCTGACCTTACAGGGGGCGGGAGGCTACACCTTC.